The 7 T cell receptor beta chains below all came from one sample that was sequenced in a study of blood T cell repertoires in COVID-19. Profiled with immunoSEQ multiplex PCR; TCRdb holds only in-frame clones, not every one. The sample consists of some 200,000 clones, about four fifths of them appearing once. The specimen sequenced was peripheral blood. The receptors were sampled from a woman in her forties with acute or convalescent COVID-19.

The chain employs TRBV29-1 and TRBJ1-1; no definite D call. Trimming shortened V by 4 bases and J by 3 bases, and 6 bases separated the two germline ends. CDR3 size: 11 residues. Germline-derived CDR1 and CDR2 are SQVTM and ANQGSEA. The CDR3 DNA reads TGCAGCGTTGTCGACTACACTGAAGCTTTCTTT. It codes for CSVVDYTEAFF.

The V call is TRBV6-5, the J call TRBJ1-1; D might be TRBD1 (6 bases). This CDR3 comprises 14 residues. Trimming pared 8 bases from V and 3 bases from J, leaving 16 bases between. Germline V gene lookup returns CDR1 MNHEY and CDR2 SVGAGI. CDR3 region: CASLRGGLDTEAFF. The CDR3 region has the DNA TGTGCCAGCCTCCGGGGGGGGCTTGACACTGAAGCTTTCTTT.

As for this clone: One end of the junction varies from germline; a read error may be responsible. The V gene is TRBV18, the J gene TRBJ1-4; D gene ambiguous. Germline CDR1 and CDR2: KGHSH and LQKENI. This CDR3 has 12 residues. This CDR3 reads CASSQQPENLFF. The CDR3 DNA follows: TGTGCCAGCTCTCAACAACCCGAAAACCTGTTTTTT. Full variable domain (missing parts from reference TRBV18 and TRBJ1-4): NAGVMQNPRHLVRRRGQEARLRCSPMKGHSHVYWYRQLPEEGLKFMVYLQKENIIDESGMPKERFSAEFPKEGPSILRIQQVVRGDSAAYFCASSQQPENLFFGSGTQLSVL.

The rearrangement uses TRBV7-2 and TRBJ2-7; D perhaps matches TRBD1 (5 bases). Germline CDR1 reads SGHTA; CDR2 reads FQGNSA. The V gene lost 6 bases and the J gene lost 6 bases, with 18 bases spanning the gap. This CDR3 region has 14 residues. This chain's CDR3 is CASSPSPRVREQYF. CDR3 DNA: TGTGCCAGCAGTCCCAGCCCCAGGGTACGCGAGCAGTACTTC.

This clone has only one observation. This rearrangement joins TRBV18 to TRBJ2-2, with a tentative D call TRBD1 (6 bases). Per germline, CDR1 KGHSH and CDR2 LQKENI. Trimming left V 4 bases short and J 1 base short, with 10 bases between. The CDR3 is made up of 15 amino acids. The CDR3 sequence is CASSRQAGNTGELFF. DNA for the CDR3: TGTGCCAGCTCACGACAGGCGGGGAACACCGGGGAGCTGTTTTTT.

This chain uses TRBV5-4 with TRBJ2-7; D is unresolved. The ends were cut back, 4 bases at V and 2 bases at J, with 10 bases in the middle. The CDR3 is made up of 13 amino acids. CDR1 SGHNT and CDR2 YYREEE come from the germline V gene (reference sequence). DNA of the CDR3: TGTGCCAGCAGCACCCCCCAGGCCTACGAGCAGTACTTC. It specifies CASSTPQAYEQYF.

The CDR3 nucleotides are TGTGCCAGCGGATCGGGAGACTCCACCGGGGAGCTGTTTTTT. Translation: CASGSGDSTGELFF. This chain uses TRBV6-5 with TRBJ2-2, with D tentatively TRBD2 (6 bases). V gave up 8 bases and J gave up 4 bases, with 14 bases separating them. The length of the CDR3 is 14 residues. From germline, CDR1 is MNHEY and CDR2 SVGAGI.